These 14 T cell receptor beta chains came from one sample sequenced in a study of blood T cell repertoires in COVID-19. Profiled with immunoSEQ multiplex PCR; TCRdb holds only in-frame clones, not every one. This sample has roughly 190,000 clones, with 70% to 80% found just once. Sequences were obtained from peripheral blood. Every receptor here comes from a woman between 45 and 65 years old with active or convalescent COVID-19.

The genes are TRBV4-2 and TRBJ2-2, with 10 bases fitting TRBD2. There are 19 residues in the CDR3. V lost 1 base and J lost 7; bases outside the gene matches: 15. Germline V CDR1 and CDR2: LGHNA, YNFKEQ. The CDR3 DNA follows: TGTGCCAGCAGCCAAGGCATAGGGGGGACTAGCGCCCAGGGCGGGGAGCTGTTTTTT. This encodes CASSQGIGGTSAQGGELFF.

CDR3 in DNA: TGTGCCAGTTCGGGTCGACCGAACACCGGGGAGCTGTTTTTT. It specifies CASSGRPNTGELFF. The V gene is TRBV19, the J gene TRBJ2-2, with unresolved D. The V end was cut by 8 bases, the J end by 0 bases, with 10 bases between. Germline assignment: CDR1 LNHDA and CDR2 SQIVND (reference sequence). The CDR3 has 14 amino acids.

The chain employs TRBV5-1 and TRBJ1-2; 10 bases are shared with TRBD1. Unmatched junction bases numbered 0, after V lost 0 bases and J lost 7 bases. Germline V gene data show CDR1 as SGHRS and CDR2 as YFSETQ. This CDR3 has 13 amino acids. CDR3 in amino acids: CASSLGQGAGYTF. The CDR3 nucleotides are TGCGCCAGCAGCTTGGGACAGGGGGCTGGCTACACCTTC. The whole variable domain, remainder taken from reference TRBV5-1 and TRBJ1-2, is KAGVTQTPRYLIKTRGQQVTLSCSPISGHRSVSWYQQTPGQGLQFLFEYFSETQRNKGNFPGRFSGRQFSNSRSEMNVSTLELGDSALYLCASSLGQGAGYTFGSGTRLTVV.

J is TRBJ1-1 and V is TRBV7-2, with 7 bases matching TRBD1. Trimming removed 1 base from V and 1 base from J; junction bases left unmatched: 6. Germline values: CDR1 SGHTA, CDR2 FQGNSA. CDR3 length: 16 residues. CDR3 nucleotides: TGTGCCAGCAGCTTAGGGGGAGAGGGGGCGAACACTGAAGCTTTCTTT. This gives the protein CASSLGGEGANTEAFF.

The chain combines TRBV28 with TRBJ2-1; 7 nucleotides match TRBD2. Germline V lookup: CDR1 MDHEN, CDR2 SYDVKM. Germline trimming cut 4 bases from V and 3 bases from J; bases unmatched to any gene: 6. This CDR3 has 15 amino acids. CDR3 sequence: CASSSSGGLYNEQFF. The CDR3 nucleotides are TGTGCCAGCAGTTCGTCGGGAGGACTCTACAATGAGCAGTTCTTC.

A remark on this clone: A single base separates this from a much larger clone, so it may be a read error. The rearrangement uses TRBV28 and TRBJ1-2, with D perhaps TRBD1 (5 bases). Germline V lookup: CDR1 MDHEN, CDR2 SYDVKM. The CDR3 is 16 amino acids. The CDR3 is CANSPPRGARYYGYTF. The CDR3 coding sequence is TGTGCCAACAGTCCTCCCCGCGGGGCGCGGTACTATGGCTACACCTTC.

This clone was seen just once. The chain has TRBV4-3 and TRBJ1-2, with D unresolved. The CDR3 is 13 residues long. The germline V gene has CDR1 LGHNA and CDR2 YSLEER. Trimming left V 0 bases short and J 8 bases short, with 10 bases between. CDR3 in DNA: TGCGCCAGCAGCCAAGAGTACAGTCTGGGCTACACCTTC. Its translation is CASSQEYSLGYTF.

This chain joins TRBV11-2 and TRBJ1-2; 8 nucleotides match TRBD1. This CDR3 spans 15 amino acids. Germline values: CDR1 SGHAT, CDR2 FQNNGV. V dropped 5 bases and J dropped 6; count of bases not matched to a gene: 11. The CDR3 loop reads CASSPKGQGWDGYTF. The CDR3 region has the DNA TGTGCCAGCAGCCCGAAAGGACAGGGTTGGGATGGCTACACCTTC.

The chain uses TRBV18 and TRBJ1-1; 9 nucleotides align to TRBD1. CDR1 and CDR2 from the germline V gene are KGHSH and LQKENI. The junction had 4 bases not matched to a gene; V was cut back by 3 bases and J by 2 bases. The CDR3 is made up of 15 amino acids. CDR3 DNA: TGTGCCAGCTCACCGGGACAGGGATTCAACACTGAAGCTTTCTTT. Amino acid sequence: CASSPGQGFNTEAFF.

The J gene is TRBJ2-7, the V gene TRBV24-1, with D possibly matching TRBD2 (7 bases). Trimming pared 9 bases from V and 1 base from J, leaving 15 bases between. This CDR3 has 14 residues. Looked up from germline, CDR1 is KGHDR and CDR2 is SFDVKD. CDR3 in DNA: TGTGCCACCGCCTTCGGGGGGCGATCCTACGAGCAGTACTTC. This translates into CATAFGGRSYEQYF.

This chain links TRBV18 with TRBJ1-1; a weak D match, TRBD1 (6 bases). The V gene's germline CDR1 is KGHSH and CDR2 LQKENI. The V gene lost 2 bases and the J gene lost 3 bases, with 16 bases spanning the gap. The CDR3 consists of 16 residues. The CDR3 loop reads CASSPGFGGGDTEAFF. The CDR3 DNA follows: TGTGCCAGCTCACCAGGCTTTGGGGGCGGCGACACTGAAGCTTTCTTT.

The chain uses TRBV7-2 and TRBJ2-3; no definite D call. Between the trimmed V and J ends, which lost 0 bases and 2 bases, there was a span of 12 bases. Germline assignment: CDR1 SGHTA and CDR2 FQGNSA. The CDR3 runs to 16 residues. The CDR3 nucleotides read TGTGCCAGCAGCTTAGCAGGATCCGACTTCACAGATACGCAGTATTTT. It is translated as CASSLAGSDFTDTQYF.

The rearrangement uses TRBV2 and TRBJ2-1, with 7 bases identical to TRBD1. The V segment lost 6 bases and the J segment 3 bases; nucleotides outside the gene matches: 5. The CDR3 totals 14 residues. Germline loops: CDR1 SNHLY, CDR2 FYNNEI. CDR3 DNA sequence: TGTGCCAGCAGCGGACAGGCAAACTACAATGAGCAGTTCTTC. The encoded protein is CASSGQANYNEQFF.

This clone has ten or more counts. In DNA form, the CDR3 reads TGTGCCTGGAGTGTAAATTCCGGGGATGGCTACACCTTC. As protein: CAWSVNSGDGYTF. The chain carries TRBV30 and TRBJ1-2; D is ambiguous. Per germline, CDR1 GTSNPN and CDR2 SVGIG (reference sequence). The CDR3 contains 13 residues. With 0 bases removed from V and 6 bases from J, the gap between germline ends came to 11 bases.